This TCR beta chain was documented in a study of cytomegalovirus exposure and HLA in healthy donors (dated by TCRdb to about 2017). About the full investigation: An earlier analysis of some 620 of the donors reported 276 Gb of sequence data and 117 million unique TCR beta sequences obtained from roughly 180 million T cells. Approximately 310 gigabases of sequencing data and approximately 92 million unique TCR sequences made up an early release that covered 500 to 650 HLA-typed donors. The genetic ancestry cluster associated with self-reported Caucasian donors included 70% to 85% of the roughly 380 genotyped donors. The study aimed to test whether signatures of past pathogen exposure could be identified by cataloging public T cell receptors. The study used immunosequencing to profile the T cell repertoires of approximately 690 subjects and linked those repertoires to cytomegalovirus serostatus. In addition to the first cohort of 650 to 750 subjects, a separate validation cohort of some 120 different subjects was used. To predict cytomegalovirus infection status, the study combined high-throughput TCR immunosequencing, statistical association of individual TCRs with disease status, and machine learning. A later analysis re-examined previously published TCR beta repertoires from more than 650 donors and added high-resolution HLA genotyping to investigate patterns of TCR occurrence. In the later analysis, no new phenotypic data were used to find candidate immune exposures; instead, reliance was placed on TCR beta sequences and their occurrence across donors. An earlier analysis of about 620 of the donors applied high-throughput TCR beta sequencing to assess whether each TCR beta V gene segment acted as functional or pseudogenic. Donor age, sex, ethnicity and CMV serostatus were compiled together with the repertoire data. In a later genetic analysis, genome-wide SNP genotypes for 398 of the 666 donors were used, and that subset was treated as a discovery cohort. Every repertoire in the discovery cohort had been generated on one and the same sequencing platform. HLA typing covered class I and class II loci at four-digit resolution. The number of donors typed differed by locus, with roughly 629-640 for A, B, C, DRB1 and DQB1, roughly 520 for DQA1, 600 to 610 for DPA1, and 472 for DPB1. Because of strong linkage in the cohort, five DR-DQ haplotypes were treated as single units for association and clustering. Among a few hundred genotyped donors of the cohort, an average of approximately 250,000 unique TCR beta nucleotide sequences were sequenced per donor, around a sixth of them non-productive.

The method behind the library was the immunoSEQ multiplex PCR assay. For the multiplex PCR, a mixture combining 60 forward primers for TCR Vbeta segments and 13 reverse primers for TCR Jbeta segments was used. A multiplex PCR assay on genomic DNA amplified the CDR3 region of rearranged TCR beta genes. The Illumina HiSeq System was used to sequence the amplified TCR beta libraries as 87-base-pair reads. As for the original processing: In a later analysis, approximately 74 million unique TCR beta chains were counted across the approximately 640 repertoires, and about 10 million of these chains were shared by at least two donors. A nearest-neighbor algorithm error-corrected the raw reads and collapsed the reads into unique sequences, merging closely related sequences to remove PCR and sequencing errors. V, D and J gene segments were assigned by aligning CDR3 sequences to IMGT reference sequences. For a sequence to be retained, at least a six-nucleotide match to both a V gene segment and a J gene segment was required. Rearrangements were called productive when the CDR3 lacked stop codons and stayed in frame with V and J; all others were non-productive. CDR3 was defined according to IMGT convention as the region running from the second conserved V-encoded cysteine to the conserved J-encoded phenylalanine. Sequences without an unambiguous match to a single V gene segment were excluded from the earlier analysis of a few hundred of the donors. An earlier analysis of 500 to 700 of the donors classified V segments as functional when productive rearrangements were above 56.7% and as segregating when the standard deviation between donors was above 5%. A statistical classification framework was developed to diagnose cytomegalovirus status using the catalog of TCR beta chain sequences. In a later analysis, V and J genes were assigned by comparing TCR nucleotide sequences against IMGT/GENE-DB human TR gene sequences. Using the TCRdist pipeline, a later analysis assigned CDR3 sequences along with most-parsimonious VDJ recombination scenarios. In a later analysis, every TCR beta chain was defined by the combination of its CDR3 amino acid sequence and its V-gene family, and reads without a unique V-gene family were dropped. To address suspected cross-contamination and a sequencing artifact, a later analysis removed 592 highly shared, low-generation-probability nucleotide sequences. For each public chain, a later analysis derived a clonal expansion index from normalized ranks of inferred template counts within each repertoire. A later analysis computed generation probabilities with a VDJ recombination model fitted to out-of-frame rearrangements, and checked the results against IGoR. Hypergeometric tests were used in a later analysis to score TCR-TCR, TCR-HLA and TCR-CMV co-occurrence, with a repertoire-size bias correction applied to the TCR pairs. False discovery rates were estimated in a later analysis by permuting HLA or CMV assignments 20 times. In a later analysis, co-occurring TCRs were grouped using DBSCAN, with TCRdist sequence similarity added in when clustering inside HLA-allele-positive subsets. Repertoires with fewer than 30,000 or more than 120,000 public chains were left out of co-occurrence clustering, as were a handful of repertoires with anomalous nucleotide sharing. Sourced from immuneACCESS, this table was stored by TCRdb with only in-frame sequences that have V and J called. A share of the clones is absent; for the studies checked, an unresolved V gene accounts for under half, and the remainder has no known explanation. V and J calls and clone size are given by that table; D and trimming were obtained from the DNA. Recorded for this sample are 110,000 to 150,000 clones; approximately 80% of them occurred a single time. The ten largest account for less than 2.5% of the sample.

Overall study results and their limits: Most CMV-associated TCR beta chains appeared to be HLA-restricted in a later analysis, and the HLA associations seemed to be driven largely by CMV exposure. Presence/absence analyses assumed roughly uniform sequencing depth across donors, an assumption that may not hold. Broadly in line with IMGT annotations, most TCR beta V segments showed up in productive rearrangements about 87% or about 30% of the time in an earlier analysis of around 600 of the donors. Only TCR beta chains were sequenced in this cohort, and the absence of alpha or paired-chain data limited detectable features. While some public TCRs were present in many individuals, most TCR sequences turned up only very rarely across donors. According to the authors, the approach could potentially be generalized to other disease states and immunological phenotypes. In vitro tests confirmed that a few of the cytomegalovirus-associated TCR beta chains recognize cytomegalovirus antigens. Because the 87-base-pair reads could not distinguish some IMGT-functional V segments, including TRBV6-2 and TRBV6-3, those segments were excluded. In a later genetic analysis, a missense DCLRE1C variant was associated with V-gene and J-gene trimming of TCR beta chains, and the association was replicated in an independent cohort. For the cohort, immune exposure information was limited to CMV serostatus. The sequencing pipeline was judged likely to have produced a cluster of highly shared sequence variants as a technical artifact. HLA typing was unavailable for some donors at each locus, so association tests used only the typed subset. A further reported finding was that TCR beta sequences accurately predicted the HLA-A and HLA-B alleles for most subjects in the first cohort. In the study, some 180 TCR beta chains were listed as associated with cytomegalovirus. The earlier analysis of some 560 of the donors excluded roughly 17 rarely observed V segments, including chromosome 9 orphons, because counts were too low. According to a later analysis, parvovirus B19, influenza, CMV and Epstein-Barr virus appeared linked to several top co-occurrence clusters. A later genetic analysis reported fewer N-insertions in productive TCRs among donors in an Asian-associated ancestry cluster than the roughly 720-donor mean. According to a later analysis, TCR association rates differed among HLA loci, with DRB1 alleles showing the most associated TCRs and HLA-C alleles showing the fewest. Correlated functional status among segregating V segments might reflect linkage disequilibrium, but an unknown experimental factor could not be ruled out. In a later analysis, HLA-associated TCR beta chains were found to be more clonally expanded and to have lower generation probabilities than equally common non-associated chains. In both the original and validation cohorts, the classifier was reported to diagnose cytomegalovirus status with high specificity and sensitivity. When HLA alleles, especially DR and DQ, strongly co-occurred, attributing TCR associations to individual alleles was difficult. In a later analysis, 15,000 to 20,000 TCR beta sequences were associated with specific HLA alleles at a false discovery rate of 0.05.

At the junction V is shortened by 4 bases and J by 2 bases; bases outside the gene matches: 9. Including cysteine and phenylalanine, the CDR3 has 16 amino acids. Just the 48-base CDR3 DNA is kept, in frame starting at base 1. For CDR1 and CDR2, the germline V gene lists MGHRA and YSYEKL. The cohort was made up of several hundred healthy bone marrow donors. Cohort members were all nominally healthy when sampled, although unrecorded immune exposures were likely present. The donor was CMV seronegative and belonged to the group of under 400 seronegative cohort members. Every donor gave a peripheral blood sample, and the peripheral blood mononuclear cells from that sample were used for TCR beta sequencing. Genomic DNA was extracted from the blood cell samples with the Qiagen DNeasy Blood Extraction Kit. In this sample, this clone turned up once. This receptor's antigen is unknown. No clone much larger than this one lies a single base away; base qualities are absent.

Sequenced sample: PBMCs. The clonotype was recovered from a boy aged 2 to 9 in good health and CMV-seronegative. The chain uses TRBV4-1 and TRBJ2-3; 7 bases in between match TRBD2. The CDR3 region reads CASSRRLGLPTDTQYF. The sequence in DNA is TGCGCCAGCAGCCGGCGCCTGGGACTACCCACAGATACGCAGTATTTT.